This T cell receptor beta chain was identified in a study of control samples from healthy donors and cancer patients. TCRdb's copy holds only in-frame clones and misses some; the assay was immunoSEQ multiplex PCR. The table includes tens of thousands of clones, over 85% detected once. The CDR3 is 11 amino acids. V lost 11 bases, J lost 7 bases, and 9 bases lay in between. The germline CDR1 and CDR2 sequences are MNHEY and SMNVEV (reference sequence). The TCR was taken from a man between 60 and 70 years old with colorectal cancer. The sample taken for sequencing was PBMCs. The chain has TRBV27 and TRBJ1-6, with D perhaps matching TRBD1 (5 bases). DNA of the CDR3: TGTGCCGCCGGGGGAAATTCACCCCTCCACTTT. This encodes CAAGGNSPLHF.